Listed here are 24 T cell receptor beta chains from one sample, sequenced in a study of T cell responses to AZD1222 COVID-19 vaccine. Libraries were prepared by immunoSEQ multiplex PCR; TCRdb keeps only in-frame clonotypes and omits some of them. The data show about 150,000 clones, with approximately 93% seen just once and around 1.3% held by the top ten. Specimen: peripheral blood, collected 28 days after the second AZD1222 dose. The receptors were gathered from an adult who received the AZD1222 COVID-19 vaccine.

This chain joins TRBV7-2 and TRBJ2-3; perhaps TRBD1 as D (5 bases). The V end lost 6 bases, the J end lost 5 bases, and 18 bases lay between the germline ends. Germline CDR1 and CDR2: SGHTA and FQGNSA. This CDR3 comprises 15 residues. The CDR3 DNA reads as TGTGCCAGCAGGCCTGATGGGGCTGGGCGAGATACGCAGTATTTT. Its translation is CASRPDGAGRDTQYF. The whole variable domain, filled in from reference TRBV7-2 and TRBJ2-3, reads GAGVSQSPSNKVTEKGKDVELRCDPISGHTALYWYRQSLGQGLEFLIYFQGNSAPDKSGLPSDRFSAERTGGSVSTLTIQRTQQEDSAVYLCASRPDGAGRDTQYFGPGTRLTVL.

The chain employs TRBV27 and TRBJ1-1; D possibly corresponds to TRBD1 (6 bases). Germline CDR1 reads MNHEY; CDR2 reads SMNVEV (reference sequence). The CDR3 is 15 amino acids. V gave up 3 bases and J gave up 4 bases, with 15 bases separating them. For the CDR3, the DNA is TGTGCCAGCAGTTTGGGGCCGGGGGCGACCACTGAAGCTTTCTTT. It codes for CASSLGPGATTEAFF.

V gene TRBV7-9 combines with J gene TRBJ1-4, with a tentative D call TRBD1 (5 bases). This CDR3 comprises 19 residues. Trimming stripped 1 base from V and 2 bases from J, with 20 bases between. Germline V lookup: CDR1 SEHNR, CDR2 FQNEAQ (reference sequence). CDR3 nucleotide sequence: TGTGCCAGCAGCTTAGGTGGTTTAAAGGGGAGGCGCACTAATGAAAAACTGTTTTTT. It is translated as CASSLGGLKGRRTNEKLFF.

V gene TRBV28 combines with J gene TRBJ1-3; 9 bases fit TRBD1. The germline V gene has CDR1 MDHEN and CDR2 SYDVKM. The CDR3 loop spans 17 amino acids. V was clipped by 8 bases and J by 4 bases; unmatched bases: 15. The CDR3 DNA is TGTGCCAGCGGGGGATCCGGGACAGGGATTGGAGGAAACACCATATATTTT. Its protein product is CASGGSGTGIGGNTIYF.

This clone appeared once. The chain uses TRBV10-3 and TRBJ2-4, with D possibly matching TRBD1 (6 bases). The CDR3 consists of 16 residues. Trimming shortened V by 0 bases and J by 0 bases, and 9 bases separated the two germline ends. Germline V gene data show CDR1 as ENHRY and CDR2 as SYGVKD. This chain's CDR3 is CAISESWGLAKNIQYF. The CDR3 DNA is TGTGCCATCAGTGAGTCCTGGGGGCTAGCCAAAAACATTCAGTACTTC.

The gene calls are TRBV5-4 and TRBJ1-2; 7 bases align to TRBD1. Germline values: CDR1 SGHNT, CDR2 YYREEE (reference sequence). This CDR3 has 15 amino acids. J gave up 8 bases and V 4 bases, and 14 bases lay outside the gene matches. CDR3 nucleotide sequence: TGTGCCAGCAGCGGCGCGAGACAGGGCCTATGGGGCTACACCTTC. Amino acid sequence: CASSGARQGLWGYTF.

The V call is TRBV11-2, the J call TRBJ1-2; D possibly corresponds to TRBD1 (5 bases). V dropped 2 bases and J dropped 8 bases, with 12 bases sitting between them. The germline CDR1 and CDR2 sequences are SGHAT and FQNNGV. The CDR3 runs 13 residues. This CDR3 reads CASSLSGYGGYTF. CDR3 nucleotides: TGTGCCAGCAGCTTATCAGGGTATGGGGGCTACACCTTC.

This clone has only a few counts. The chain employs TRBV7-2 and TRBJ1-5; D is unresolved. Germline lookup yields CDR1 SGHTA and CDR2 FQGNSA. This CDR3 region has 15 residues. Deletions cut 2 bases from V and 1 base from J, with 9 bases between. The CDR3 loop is CASSLIPSSNQPQHF. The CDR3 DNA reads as TGTGCCAGCAGCTTAATCCCGAGCAGCAATCAGCCCCAGCATTTT.

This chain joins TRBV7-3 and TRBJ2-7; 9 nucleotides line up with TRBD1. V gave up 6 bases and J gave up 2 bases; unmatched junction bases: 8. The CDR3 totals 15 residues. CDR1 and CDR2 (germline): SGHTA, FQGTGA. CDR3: CASSHTGGATYEQYF. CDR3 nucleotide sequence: TGTGCCAGCAGTCATACAGGGGGCGCTACCTACGAGCAGTACTTC.

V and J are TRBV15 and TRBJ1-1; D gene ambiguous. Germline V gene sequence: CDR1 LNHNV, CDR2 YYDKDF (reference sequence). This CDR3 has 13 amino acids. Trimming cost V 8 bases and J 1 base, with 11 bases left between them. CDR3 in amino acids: CATDPDGNTEAFF. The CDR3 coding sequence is TGTGCCACCGATCCGGACGGGAACACTGAAGCTTTCTTT.

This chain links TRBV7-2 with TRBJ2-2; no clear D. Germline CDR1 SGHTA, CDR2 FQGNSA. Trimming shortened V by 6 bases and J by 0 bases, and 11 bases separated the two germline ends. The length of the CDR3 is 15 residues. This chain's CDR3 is CASSLLIANTGELFF. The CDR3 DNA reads TGTGCCAGCAGTTTGTTAATCGCGAACACCGGGGAGCTGTTTTTT.

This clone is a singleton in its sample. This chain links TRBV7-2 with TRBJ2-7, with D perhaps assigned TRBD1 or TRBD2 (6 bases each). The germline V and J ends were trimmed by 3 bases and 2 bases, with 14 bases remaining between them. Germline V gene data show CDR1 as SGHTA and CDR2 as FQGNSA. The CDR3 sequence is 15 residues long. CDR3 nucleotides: TGTGCCAGCAGCTTCGGCGGACAGCGGGCCTACGAGCAGTACTTC. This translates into CASSFGGQRAYEQYF.

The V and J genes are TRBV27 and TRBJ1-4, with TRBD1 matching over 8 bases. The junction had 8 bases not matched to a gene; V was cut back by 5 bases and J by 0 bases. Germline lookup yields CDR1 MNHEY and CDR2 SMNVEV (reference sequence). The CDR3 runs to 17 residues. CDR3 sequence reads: CASSGNRGRTTNEKLFF. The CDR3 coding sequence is TGTGCCAGCAGTGGAAACAGGGGGAGAACAACTAATGAAAAACTGTTTTTT.

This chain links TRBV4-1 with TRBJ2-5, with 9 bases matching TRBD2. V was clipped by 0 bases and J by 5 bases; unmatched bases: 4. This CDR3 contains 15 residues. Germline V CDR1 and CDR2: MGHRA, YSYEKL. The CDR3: CASSQEGLALETQYF. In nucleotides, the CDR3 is TGCGCCAGCAGCCAAGAGGGACTAGCTTTGGAGACCCAGTACTTC.

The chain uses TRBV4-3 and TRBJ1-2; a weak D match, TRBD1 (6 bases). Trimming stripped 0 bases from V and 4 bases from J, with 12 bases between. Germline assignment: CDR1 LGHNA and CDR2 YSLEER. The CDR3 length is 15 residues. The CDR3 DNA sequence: TGCGCCAGCAGCCAAGAGGGCAGGGGTTCCTATGGCTACACCTTC. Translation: CASSQEGRGSYGYTF.

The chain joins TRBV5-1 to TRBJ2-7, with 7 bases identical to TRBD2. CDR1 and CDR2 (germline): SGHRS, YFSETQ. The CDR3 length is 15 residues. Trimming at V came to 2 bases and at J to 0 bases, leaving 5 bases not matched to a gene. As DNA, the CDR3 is TGCGCCAGCAGCTTAGCGGGACCCACCTCCTACGAGCAGTACTTC. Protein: CASSLAGPTSYEQYF.

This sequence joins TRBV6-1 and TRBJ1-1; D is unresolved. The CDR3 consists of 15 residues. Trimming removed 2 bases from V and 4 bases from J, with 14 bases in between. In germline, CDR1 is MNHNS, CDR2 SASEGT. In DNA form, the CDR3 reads TGTGCCAGCAGTGAAATGGGTGCATGGGGCACTGAAGCTTTCTTT. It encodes CASSEMGAWGTEAFF.

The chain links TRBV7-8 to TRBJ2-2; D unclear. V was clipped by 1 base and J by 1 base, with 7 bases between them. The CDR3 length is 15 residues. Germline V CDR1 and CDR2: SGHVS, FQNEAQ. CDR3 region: CASSLDVRNTGELFF. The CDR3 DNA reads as TGTGCCAGCAGCTTAGACGTTCGGAACACCGGGGAGCTGTTTTTT.

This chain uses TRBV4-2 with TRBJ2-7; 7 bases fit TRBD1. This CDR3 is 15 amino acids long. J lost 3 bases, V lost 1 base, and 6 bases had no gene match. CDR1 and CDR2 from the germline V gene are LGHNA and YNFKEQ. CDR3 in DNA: TGTGCCAGCAGCCAAGTGTGGGACAGTATCTACGAGCAGTACTTC. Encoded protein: CASSQVWDSIYEQYF.

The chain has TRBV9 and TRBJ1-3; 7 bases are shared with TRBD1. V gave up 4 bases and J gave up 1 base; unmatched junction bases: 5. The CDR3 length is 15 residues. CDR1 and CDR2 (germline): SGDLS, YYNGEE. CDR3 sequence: CASSQETGSGNTIYF. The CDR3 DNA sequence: TGTGCCAGCAGCCAAGAGACAGGGTCTGGAAACACCATATATTTT.

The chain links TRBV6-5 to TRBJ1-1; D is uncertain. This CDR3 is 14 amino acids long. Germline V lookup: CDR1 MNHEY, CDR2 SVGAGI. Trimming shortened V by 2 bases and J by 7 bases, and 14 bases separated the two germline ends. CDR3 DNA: TGTGCCAGCAGTTACCGTCTGAGGTTGGGTGAAGCTTTCTTT. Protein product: CASSYRLRLGEAFF.

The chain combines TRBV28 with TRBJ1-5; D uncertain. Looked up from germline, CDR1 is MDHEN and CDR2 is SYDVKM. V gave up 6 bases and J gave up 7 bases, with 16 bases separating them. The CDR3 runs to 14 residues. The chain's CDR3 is CASSKTQARQPQHF. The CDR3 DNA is TGTGCCAGCAGCAAAACACAAGCCAGGCAGCCCCAGCATTTT.

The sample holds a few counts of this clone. The CDR3 here is CASSLMRGSLPVNTEAFF. In DNA form, the CDR3 reads TGTGCCAGCAGTTTAATGCGAGGTTCGCTGCCCGTGAACACTGAAGCTTTCTTT. This chain uses TRBV27 with TRBJ1-1; no clear D. Germline V lookup: CDR1 MNHEY, CDR2 SMNVEV (reference sequence). The CDR3 extends over 18 amino acids. The V gene lost 2 bases and the J gene lost 0 bases, with 19 bases spanning the gap.

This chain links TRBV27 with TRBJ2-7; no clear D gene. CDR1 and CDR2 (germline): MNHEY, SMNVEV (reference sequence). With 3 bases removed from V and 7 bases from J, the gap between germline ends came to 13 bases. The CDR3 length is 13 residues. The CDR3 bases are TGTGCCAGCAGTTTTTCCTCCCCGAGGGAGCAGTACTTC. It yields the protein CASSFSSPREQYF.